This TCR beta chain is from a study of blood T cells in healthy people across ages. Study overall: Template-switching capture recovered about one barcoded beta molecule per two T cells.

This clonotype was seen repeatedly, ten times or more. The second PCR ran roughly 7 to 12 cycles with a sample-barcoded 5' primer and J-beta primers. Via MiXCR, TCRdb re-called the 5' RACE reads, giving one row per CDR3 protein. The sample gives 1.5 million to 2 million distinct CDR3 sequences, approximately 28% of which show up once; less than 9.5% is in the top ten. V dropped 5 bases and J dropped 7; count of bases not matched to a gene: 10. This CDR3 contains 15 residues. The sequence came from a woman aged 30 to 39 in good health. V usage is TRBV12-3 or TRBV12-4 and J usage is TRBJ2-5; 10 bases map to TRBD2. Sequencing was performed on blood. The DNA of the CDR3 is TGTGCCAGCAGTCCCTCTAGCGGGGGAGACGGGACCCAGTACTTC. Translation: CASSPSSGGDGTQYF.